The T cell receptor beta chain described here comes from a study of T-cell reconstitution after alpha-beta-depleted transplantation in children. Unique molecular identifiers were incorporated during preparation of the TCRbeta library. TCRdb re-called the PCR reads with MiXCR, one entry per CDR3 protein. The sample lists more than 400,000 distinct CDR3 sequences, approximately 10% seen once, with 14% in the top ten. Study-level points and caveats: Several hundred expanded graft clones reportedly were the source of alpha-beta T cells about two months after transplant.

Trimming cost V 2 bases and J 0 bases, with 5 bases left between them. The germline gives CDR1 SEHNR, CDR2 FQNEAQ (reference sequence). The length of the CDR3 is 14 residues. This clonotype has a count of ten or more. The antigen is not known. The specimen was PBMCs, mostly from graft donor cells, collected 180 days after TCRalphabeta/CD19-depleted stem cell transplant. The chain employs TRBV7-9 and TRBJ1-5; no firm D call. This TCR was sampled from a female patient aged 2-10 years who had a stem cell transplant for aplastic anemia, so the T cells may come from the graft donor. The CDR3 is CASSLTDSNQPQHF. CDR3 bases: TGTGCCAGCAGCTTAACGGATAGCAATCAGCCCCAGCATTTT.